The 2 T cell receptor beta chains listed next were all sequenced from one sample in a study of vaccination and CD4 T cells after COVID-19. Noted treatment: approximately nine-day PBMC culture with coronavirus spike peptide pools or control peptides (ViraFEST assay). The Oncomine TCR Beta short-read assay sequenced DNA from cultured CD4+ T cells. TCRdb recomputed calls from the PCR reads with MiXCR, one row per CDR3 protein. Among more than 7,500 distinct CDR3 sequences listed, around 57% were seen once. These TCRs' antigens remain unknown. Specimen: CD4+ T cells from blood, cultured in vitro. The receptor source for this set is a human donor who had recovered from COVID-19.

The chain couples TRBV6-2 or TRBV6-3 to TRBJ2-5; 7 nucleotides match TRBD2. Germline V lookup: CDR1 MNHEY, CDR2 SVGEGT. CDR3 length: 17 residues. V was pared by 6 bases and J by 1 base, with 14 bases of the junction left unmatched. DNA for the CDR3: TGTGCCAGCAGCCCCACCCGGCCAGCGGGGTCCCAAGAGACCCAGTACTTC. This gives the protein CASSPTRPAGSQETQYF.

The V and J genes are TRBV7-2 and TRBJ1-1; D unclear. CDR1 and CDR2 from the germline V gene are SGHTA and FQGNSA. Trimming pared 3 bases from V and 6 bases from J, leaving 14 bases between. The CDR3 spans 14 residues. CDR3 in amino acids: CASSLRQDGPEAFF. CDR3 sequence (DNA): TGTGCCAGCAGCTTGCGGCAGGACGGGCCTGAAGCTTTCTTT.